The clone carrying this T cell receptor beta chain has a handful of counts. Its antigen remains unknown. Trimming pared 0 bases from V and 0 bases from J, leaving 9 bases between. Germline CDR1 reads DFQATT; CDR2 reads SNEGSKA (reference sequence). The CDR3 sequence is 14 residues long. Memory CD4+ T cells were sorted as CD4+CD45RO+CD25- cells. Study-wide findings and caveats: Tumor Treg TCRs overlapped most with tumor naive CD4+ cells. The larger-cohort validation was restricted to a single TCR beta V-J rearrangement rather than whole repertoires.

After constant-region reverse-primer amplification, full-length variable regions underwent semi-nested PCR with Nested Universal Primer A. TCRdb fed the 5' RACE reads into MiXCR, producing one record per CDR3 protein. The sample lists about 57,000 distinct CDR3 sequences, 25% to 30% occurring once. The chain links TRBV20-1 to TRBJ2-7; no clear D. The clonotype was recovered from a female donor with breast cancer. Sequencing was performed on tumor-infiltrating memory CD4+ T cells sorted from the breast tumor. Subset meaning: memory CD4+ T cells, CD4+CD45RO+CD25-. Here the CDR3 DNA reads TGCAGTGCTAGAGACAGGCTAAACTCCTACGAGCAGTACTTC. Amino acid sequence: CSARDRLNSYEQYF.